This entry is about one T cell receptor beta chain. As yet, its antigen is unknown. TCRdb analysed the 5' RACE reads with MiXCR anew, one entry per CDR3 protein. The sample comprises 60,000 to 80,000 distinct CDR3 sequences, approximately 12% of which are singletons, and 5.5% to 7.5% rests with the top ten. Regarding time point: sample taken at primary tumor resection. Tumor, nontumor lung or frozen PBMC supplied whole RNA, sequenced without sorting. The 72 donors had untreated early-stage non-small cell lung cancer. These data originate in a study of spatial heterogeneity in lung cancer. Turning to the study itself: Sequences of the beta chain were consistently detected in greater numbers than alpha-chain sequences. Study-level findings and limits: Relative to follow-up, resection was when ubiquitous expanded tumor TCRs appeared more in blood.

The clonotype originates from a male donor with early-stage non-small cell lung cancer. The sequenced sample was PBMCs, obtained at surgery.

DNA for the CDR3: TGTGCCAGCAGCACATCCCAGGAGCCGAACACTGAAGCTTTCTTT. It translates to CASSTSQEPNTEAFF. This chain links TRBV7-9 with TRBJ1-1, with unresolved D. Germline CDR1 reads SEHNR; CDR2 reads FQNEAQ (reference sequence). V lost 5 bases and J lost 1, with 14 bases in between. The CDR3 is 15 residues long.